These 13 T cell receptor beta chains were sequenced from one sample in a study of blood T cell repertoires in COVID-19. This table comes from immunoSEQ multiplex PCR, and its TCRdb copy is limited to in-frame clones, with some not included. The sample lists approximately 80,000 clones; roughly 79% were seen once. The specimen was peripheral blood. Receptor source: a human donor in a cohort sampled during active COVID-19.

The gene calls are TRBV7-9 and TRBJ2-5; 8 bases line up with TRBD1. This CDR3 spans 15 amino acids. J gave up 5 bases and V 2 bases, and 7 bases lay outside the gene matches. In germline, CDR1 is SEHNR, CDR2 FQNEAQ (reference sequence). The CDR3 protein is CASSLIGTGLETQYF. DNA for the CDR3: TGTGCCAGCAGCTTAATAGGGACAGGATTGGAGACCCAGTACTTC.

The V gene is TRBV27, the J gene TRBJ1-2; TRBD1 matches 7 bases. This CDR3 region has 14 residues. V shed 4 bases and J 8 bases; nucleotides not matched to a gene: 10. Germline CDR1 MNHEY, CDR2 SMNVEV (reference sequence). This CDR3 reads CASSSGQVRRGYTF. The CDR3 DNA follows: TGTGCCAGCAGTTCAGGACAGGTACGGAGAGGCTACACCTTC.

V gene TRBV30 combines with J gene TRBJ2-1; 8 nucleotides align to TRBD2. The V gene's germline CDR1 is GTSNPN and CDR2 SVGIG (reference sequence). With V trimmed by 0 bases and J by 4 bases, 17 bases remained unmatched. The CDR3 length is 19 residues. In DNA, the CDR3 is TGTGCCTGGAGTGTACCCGTCCAGGAGACTAGCGTCGTATACAATGAGCAGTTCTTC. Amino acids: CAWSVPVQETSVVYNEQFF.

This sequence joins TRBV14 and TRBJ1-1; TRBD1 is a possible D gene (6 bases). This CDR3 spans 13 amino acids. Germline CDR1 and CDR2: SGHDN and FVKESK. V lost 6 bases and J lost 9, with 17 bases in between. The CDR3 is CASSPRTRGQAFF. The CDR3 DNA reads TGTGCCAGCAGTCCCCGCACCAGGGGCCAAGCTTTCTTT.

The chain combines TRBV6-5 with TRBJ2-7, with 9 bases fitting TRBD2. V dropped 10 bases and J dropped 2; count of bases not matched to a gene: 6. The CDR3 has 13 residues. The V gene's germline CDR1 is MNHEY and CDR2 SVGAGI. The CDR3 nucleotides read TGTGCCACAAGCGGGGGGTTCCCCTACGAGCAGTACGTC. Translated, it gives CATSGGFPYEQYV.

This clone was seen only a few times. The chain is built from TRBV30 and TRBJ2-7, with TRBD1 as a possible D gene (6 bases). Looked up from germline, CDR1 is GTSNPN and CDR2 is SVGIG (reference sequence). The CDR3 totals 13 residues. Deletions cut 5 bases from V and 5 bases from J, with 16 bases between. CDR3 bases: TGTGCCTGGGGACCAGGGGTTCCCCACGAGCAGTACTTC. Its protein product is CAWGPGVPHEQYF.

The rearrangement links TRBV6-4 to TRBJ1-1; 7 bases match TRBD1. Germline V gives CDR1 MRHNA, CDR2 SNTAGT. V trimming: 3 bases; J trimming: 0 bases; junction bases outside the gene matches: 4. The CDR3 sequence is 15 residues long. CDR3 DNA sequence: TGTGCCAGCAGTGAAACAGGGGAATTGAACACTGAAGCTTTCTTT. Amino acids: CASSETGELNTEAFF.

V usage is TRBV18 and J usage is TRBJ2-7, with 7 bases identical to TRBD2. The CDR3 is made up of 20 amino acids. With V trimmed by 6 bases and J by 0 bases, 23 bases remained unmatched. The V gene's germline CDR1 is KGHSH and CDR2 LQKENI. The CDR3 coding sequence is TGTGCCAGCTCGTATCCGGGACCAACGTTCGCGGCGGGAGACTCCTACGAGCAGTACTTC. Amino acid sequence: CASSYPGPTFAAGDSYEQYF.

The chain employs TRBV5-6 and TRBJ2-6, with 12 bases identical to TRBD1. Germline loops: CDR1 SGHDT, CDR2 YYEEEE. There are 16 residues in the CDR3. The junction had 8 bases not matched to a gene; V was cut back by 5 bases and J by 8 bases. The CDR3 DNA reads TGTGCCAGCAGACTGCCGGGACAGGGGGCGTCCAACGTCCTGACTTTC. Translating gives CASRLPGQGASNVLTF.

This clone is a singleton in its sample. The chain links TRBV9 to TRBJ1-6, with TRBD1 matching 7 bases. The CDR3 contains 15 residues. The J segment lost 5 bases and the V segment lost 4 bases, leaving 6 bases of the junction unmatched. The germline V gene encodes CDR1 SGDLS and CDR2 YYNGEE. The CDR3 is CASSPPGTDNSPLHF. CDR3 sequence (DNA): TGTGCCAGCAGCCCTCCCGGGACAGATAATTCACCCCTCCACTTT.

The gene calls are TRBV7-9 and TRBJ1-4; TRBD1 matches 7 bases. The CDR3 loop spans 14 amino acids. The V gene end was trimmed by 1 base and the J gene end by 8 bases; junction bases not matched to a gene: 4. Germline V lookup: CDR1 SEHNR, CDR2 FQNEAQ (reference sequence). CDR3 in DNA: TGTGCCAGCAGCTTAGGACAGGGAGGAGAAAAACTGTTTTTT. Its translation is CASSLGQGGEKLFF.

The CDR3 sequence is CASSFDRGLYEQYF. CDR3 bases: TGTGCCAGCAGCTTCGACAGGGGACTCTACGAGCAGTACTTC. V and J are TRBV7-2 and TRBJ2-7, with 8 nucleotides matching TRBD1. CDR1 is SGHTA and CDR2 is FQGNSA in the germline V gene. Germline trimming cut 3 bases from V and 3 bases from J; bases unmatched to any gene: 4. The length of the CDR3 is 14 residues.

Relative to its sample, this clone is medium-sized. In DNA form, the CDR3 reads TGTGCCAGTCGCGGTGCAGGGTTCGAGGGGGTCTGGGACACTGAAGCTTTCTTT. It encodes CASRGAGFEGVWDTEAFF. The V call is TRBV19, the J call TRBJ1-1; D may be TRBD1 (6 bases). The V end was cut by 8 bases, the J end by 3 bases, with 28 bases between. Looked up from germline, CDR1 is LNHDA and CDR2 is SQIVND (reference sequence). The CDR3 covers 18 residues.